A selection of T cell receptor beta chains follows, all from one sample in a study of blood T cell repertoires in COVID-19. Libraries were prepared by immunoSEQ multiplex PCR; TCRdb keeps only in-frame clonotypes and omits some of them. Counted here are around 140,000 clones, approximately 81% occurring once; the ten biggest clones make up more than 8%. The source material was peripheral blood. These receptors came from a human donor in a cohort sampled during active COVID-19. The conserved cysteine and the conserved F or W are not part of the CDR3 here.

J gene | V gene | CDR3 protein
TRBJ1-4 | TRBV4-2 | ASSQRLDRGNPTNEKLF
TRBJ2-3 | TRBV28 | ASSAGTGVTDTQY
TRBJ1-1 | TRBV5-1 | ASSRTTGTGLVAF
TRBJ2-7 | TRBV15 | ATSTRGSGSHEQY
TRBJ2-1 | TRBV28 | ASSAYSSGQHNEQF
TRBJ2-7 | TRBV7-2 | ASKKTSGYYEQY
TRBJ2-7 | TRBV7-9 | ASSLGDFLSYEQY
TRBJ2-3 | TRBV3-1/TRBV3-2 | ASSRGLAGGPQY
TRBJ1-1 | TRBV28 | ASSMSGTRATEAF
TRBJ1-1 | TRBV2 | ASSEARGTPNTEAF
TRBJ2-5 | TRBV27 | ASSYRSQETQY
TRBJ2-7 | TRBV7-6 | ASSYGQKSYEQY
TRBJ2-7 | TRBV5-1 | ASSLRQATYEQY
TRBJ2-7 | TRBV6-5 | ASTGFWEQY
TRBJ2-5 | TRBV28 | ASSLWRVAETQY
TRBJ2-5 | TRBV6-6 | ASSYNPGPETQY
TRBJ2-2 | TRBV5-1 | ASSLDQGVTGELF
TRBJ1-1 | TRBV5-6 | ASSPNTGNTEAF
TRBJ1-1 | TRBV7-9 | ASSANLEAF
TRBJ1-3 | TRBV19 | ASTAQGDGNTIY
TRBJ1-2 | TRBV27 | ASTRMPGRSGYT
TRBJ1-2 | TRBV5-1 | ASSVGQGSGYT
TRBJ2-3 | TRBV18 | ASSPLPSGSRGDTQY
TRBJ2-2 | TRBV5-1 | ASSLFASPANTGELF
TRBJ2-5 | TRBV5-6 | ASSFIAGETQY
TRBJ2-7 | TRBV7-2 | ASSLRTSGAYEQY
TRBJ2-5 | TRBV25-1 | ASSESGTGRETQY
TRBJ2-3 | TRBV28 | ASSHRWAKGLAGTDTQY
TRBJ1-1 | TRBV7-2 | ASSLHGTANTEAF
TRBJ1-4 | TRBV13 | ASSPSPGKNEKLF
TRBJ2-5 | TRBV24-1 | ATSDPSSGGGQETQY
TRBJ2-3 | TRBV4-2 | ASSQDLGGGIVTDTQY
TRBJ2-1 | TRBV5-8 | ASSYGQGVDEQF
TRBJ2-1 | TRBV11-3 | ASSLDGGRYNEQF
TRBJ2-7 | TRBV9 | ASSTWEPGHPTYEQY
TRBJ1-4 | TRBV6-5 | AITGQLNEKLF